The next 32 T cell receptor beta chains were all read from a single sample in a study of blood T cell repertoires in COVID-19. Data came from immunoSEQ multiplex PCR; TCRdb stores just in-frame clones and leaves some out. The sample consists of under 250,000 clones, roughly 89% of them appearing once. Sequencing was performed on peripheral blood. The receptors derive from a man aged 55 to 69 who had recovered from COVID-19.

The sample holds one count of this clone. This chain connects TRBV5-1 to TRBJ2-7; 8 nucleotides align to TRBD1. V shed 0 bases, J shed 6 bases, and the junction held 5 bases outside the gene matches. In germline, CDR1 is SGHRS, CDR2 YFSETQ. The CDR3 is made up of 14 amino acids. The CDR3 nucleotides read TGCGCCAGCAGCTTGGTGACAGGGGCGTCCGAGCAGTACTTC. Protein sequence: CASSLVTGASEQYF.

This chain uses TRBV15 with TRBJ2-3, with TRBD2 as a possible D gene (5 bases). Germline V gives CDR1 LNHNV, CDR2 YYDKDF (reference sequence). CDR3 length: 15 amino acids. V was shortened by 3 bases and J by 1 base, with 11 bases between the two germline ends. In DNA form, the CDR3 reads TGTGCCACCAGCAGGAGGAATAGCGGCACAGATACGCAGTATTTT. This codes for CATSRRNSGTDTQYF.

The chain carries TRBV7-9 and TRBJ1-3; 8 bases fit TRBD1. This CDR3 comprises 13 residues. CDR1 is SEHNR and CDR2 is FQNEAQ in the germline V gene (reference sequence). CDR3 DNA: TGTGGAAGATCAGACAGGGGAAGAAACACCATATATTTT. Amino acids: CGRSDRGRNTIYF.

This clone occurred once. The gene calls are TRBV30 and TRBJ2-5; D unclear. The length of the CDR3 is 11 residues. The V and J ends lost 3 bases and 1 base respectively, with 3 bases between them. Germline values: CDR1 GTSNPN, CDR2 SVGIG (reference sequence). The CDR3 sequence: CAWSRQETQYF. CDR3 bases: TGTGCCTGGAGCCGCCAAGAGACCCAGTACTTC. Using reference TRBV30 and TRBJ2-5 for the parts outside the CDR3, the full variable domain is SQTIHQWPATLVQPVGSPLSLECTVEGTSNPNLYWYRQAAGRGLQLLFYSVGIGQISSEVPQNLSASRPQDRQFILSSKKLLLSDSGFYLCAWSRQETQYFGPGTRLLVL.

The chain combines TRBV7-2 with TRBJ2-6; 9 nucleotides align to TRBD2. Germline values: CDR1 SGHTA, CDR2 FQGNSA. The J segment lost 4 bases and the V segment lost 3 bases, leaving 13 bases of the junction unmatched. The CDR3 is 19 amino acids. The CDR3 DNA is TGTGCCAGCAGCTTCGGGGGGGCGGGGGGGGGCCGGGGGGCCAACGTCCTGACTTTC. It yields the protein CASSFGGAGGGRGANVLTF.

V is TRBV30 and J is TRBJ2-1, with 7 nucleotides matching TRBD2. V lost 4 bases, J lost 9 bases, and 24 bases stayed unmatched. Looked up from germline, CDR1 is GTSNPN and CDR2 is SVGIG (reference sequence). The CDR3 runs 18 residues. CDR3 residues: CAWNPATSAPPSSREQFF. CDR3 sequence (DNA): TGTGCCTGGAACCCAGCCACTAGCGCCCCCCCGTCATCACGTGAGCAGTTCTTC.

V and J are TRBV7-2 and TRBJ1-5; weak D call: TRBD1 (5 bases). The ends were cut back, 1 base at V and 7 bases at J, with 14 bases in the middle. Looked up from germline, CDR1 is SGHTA and CDR2 is FQGNSA. The CDR3 runs 15 residues. The CDR3 region is CASSLVGQGWQPQHF. The CDR3 coding sequence is TGTGCCAGCAGCTTAGTGGGGCAGGGATGGCAGCCCCAGCATTTT.

The chain carries TRBV2 and TRBJ2-3; TRBD2 agrees at 9 bases. Looked up from germline, CDR1 is SNHLY and CDR2 is FYNNEI. The CDR3 is made up of 14 amino acids. Trimming at V came to 3 bases and at J to 3 bases, leaving 1 base not matched to a gene. The CDR3 region has the DNA TGTGCCAGCAGTGACGCGGGGGGGACAGATACGCAGTATTTT. Its translation: CASSDAGGTDTQYF.

The rearrangement joins TRBV4-1 to TRBJ1-1, with TRBD1 matching 7 bases. The V gene's germline CDR1 is MGHRA and CDR2 YSYEKL. J gave up 5 bases and V 0 bases, and 15 bases lay outside the gene matches. The CDR3 covers 18 residues. Written as DNA, the CDR3 is TGCGCCAGCAGCCAAGAACTCTCGAAGGGGGCGAGAGGAACTGAAGCTTTCTTT. It translates to CASSQELSKGARGTEAFF.

DNA for the CDR3: TGTGCCAGTAACGACAGGGTTGGAAACACCATATATTTT. Protein: CASNDRVGNTIYF. The chain employs TRBV19 and TRBJ1-3; TRBD1 matches at 7 bases. The CDR3 has 13 residues. Germline trimming cut 7 bases from V and 3 bases from J; bases unmatched to any gene: 3. Germline assignment: CDR1 LNHDA and CDR2 SQIVND (reference sequence).

The sample holds one count of this clone. This chain links TRBV21-1 with TRBJ1-4. TRBV21-1 is deemed a pseudogene. CDR3 size: 15 residues. CDR3 protein: CASSKEASRRQKLFF. CDR3 DNA: TGTGCCAGCAGCAAAGAAGCGAGTAGGAGGCAAAAACTGTTTTTT.

The chain couples TRBV2 to TRBJ2-3; TRBD2 aligns across 7 bases. After removal of 4 bases from V and 6 bases from J, the junction contained 7 bases not matched to a gene. Germline V gene lookup returns CDR1 SNHLY and CDR2 FYNNEI. The CDR3 spans 14 residues. The CDR3 protein is CASSAGISGDTQYF. Written as DNA, the CDR3 is TGTGCCAGCAGTGCGGGGATTAGCGGGGATACGCAGTATTTT.

The chain uses TRBV11-1 and TRBJ1-2; D ambiguous. The V end was cut by 2 bases, the J end by 8 bases, with 18 bases between. The germline V gene has CDR1 SGHAT and CDR2 FQDESV (reference sequence). This CDR3 comprises 15 residues. This chain's CDR3 is CASSLNFGRGGGYTF. CDR3 sequence (DNA): TGTGCCAGCAGCTTAAATTTCGGGAGAGGAGGCGGCTACACCTTC.

This clone was counted once. The rearrangement uses TRBV11-3 and TRBJ2-5; 9 bases agree with TRBD1. Germline V gene sequence: CDR1 SGHNT, CDR2 YENEEA. V was clipped by 4 bases and J by 4 bases; unmatched bases: 7. The CDR3 has 15 amino acids. The CDR3 region is CASSSEGQGLETQYF. The CDR3 DNA sequence: TGTGCCAGCAGCTCTGAGGGACAGGGTCTAGAGACCCAGTACTTC.

The chain carries TRBV10-3 and TRBJ1-1, with TRBD1 matching over 10 bases. The CDR3 covers 15 residues. V lost 2 bases and J lost 7; bases outside the gene matches: 7. From germline, CDR1 is ENHRY and CDR2 SYGVKD. CDR3 in amino acids: CAISEETGGAFEAFF. CDR3 coding DNA: TGTGCCATCAGTGAGGAGACAGGGGGCGCTTTTGAAGCTTTCTTT.

The rearrangement uses TRBV28 and TRBJ2-5; 10 bases are a match to TRBD2. CDR1 is MDHEN, CDR2 SYDVKM, per germline. CDR3 size: 15 residues. The V gene end was trimmed by 7 bases and the J gene end by 5 bases; junction bases not matched to a gene: 10. The CDR3 DNA sequence: TGTGCCAGCAAAACGGACCTAGCGGGAGTCGAGACCCAGTACTTC. The encoded protein is CASKTDLAGVETQYF.

The CDR3 nucleotides are TGTGCCAGTAGTACCGAAAGGGGGCCATACGAGCAGTACTTC. Protein: CASSTERGPYEQYF. The V gene is TRBV19, the J gene TRBJ2-7, with 7 bases aligning to TRBD1. Germline CDR1 and CDR2: LNHDA and SQIVND (reference sequence). The CDR3 has 14 residues. V lost 4 bases, J lost 4 bases, and 7 bases stayed unmatched.

This clone has just one count. The chain combines TRBV10-2 with TRBJ2-1; 14 nucleotides line up with TRBD2. The trim removed 6 bases at V and 2 bases at J, leaving 3 bases unmatched. CDR3 size: 16 residues. Looked up from germline, CDR1 is WSHSY and CDR2 is SAAADI. The CDR3 here is CASRETSGGAYNEQFF. The CDR3 coding sequence is TGCGCCAGCAGGGAGACTAGCGGGGGGGCCTACAATGAGCAGTTCTTC.

V usage is TRBV19 and J usage is TRBJ1-1; D possibly corresponds to TRBD1 (5 bases). Looked up from germline, CDR1 is LNHDA and CDR2 is SQIVND (reference sequence). The CDR3 runs to 15 residues. V dropped 6 bases and J dropped 5 bases, with 19 bases sitting between them. CDR3 nucleotide sequence: TGTGCCAGTAGCTCACGAACAGGAAAAGGGACTGAAGCTTTCTTT. Amino acids: CASSSRTGKGTEAFF.

Only one count was recorded for this clone. This rearrangement joins TRBV11-3 to TRBJ2-1; no clear D gene. Trimming took 0 bases from V and 8 from J, leaving 8 bases between them. Germline V gene sequence: CDR1 SGHNT, CDR2 YENEEA. This CDR3 contains 13 residues. The CDR3 sequence: CASSLDPGYEQFF. CDR3 nucleotides: TGTGCCAGCAGCTTAGACCCCGGTTATGAGCAGTTCTTC.

The chain uses TRBV19 and TRBJ2-3; 11 bases map to TRBD2. With V trimmed by 5 bases and J by 5 bases, 9 bases remained unmatched. In germline, CDR1 is LNHDA, CDR2 SQIVND (reference sequence). The CDR3 runs 16 residues. For the CDR3, the DNA is TGTGCCAGTAGTCCCCGACTAGCGGGGAAGGTAGATACGCAGTATTTT. This encodes CASSPRLAGKVDTQYF.

The CDR3 region is CASSTMGQVFGNQPQHF. CDR3 DNA sequence: TGTGCCAGCAGTACGATGGGACAGGTCTTCGGCAATCAGCCCCAGCATTTT. The chain links TRBV27 to TRBJ1-5; 8 positions match TRBD1. CDR1 and CDR2 (germline): MNHEY, SMNVEV (reference sequence). V gave up 5 bases and J gave up 2 bases; unmatched junction bases: 11. There are 17 residues in the CDR3.

The V gene is TRBV19, the J gene TRBJ2-3; TRBD1 agrees at 10 bases. The CDR3 contains 14 residues. The germline CDR1 and CDR2 sequences are LNHDA and SQIVND (reference sequence). After removal of 5 bases from V and 5 bases from J, the junction contained 4 bases not matched to a gene. CDR3 nucleotides: TGTGCCAGTAGTTGGACAGGGGGGGGAGATACGCAGTATTTT. This translates into CASSWTGGGDTQYF.

The chain carries TRBV30 and TRBJ2-5; a weak D match, TRBD2 (5 bases). The V gene's germline CDR1 is GTSNPN and CDR2 SVGIG (reference sequence). The CDR3 consists of 12 residues. V lost 1 base, J lost 4 bases, and 7 bases lay in between. The chain's CDR3 is CAWSERGETQYF. CDR3 nucleotides: TGTGCCTGGAGTGAACGGGGAGAGACCCAGTACTTC.

The chain employs TRBV5-4 and TRBJ2-2; 8 nucleotides line up with TRBD1. CDR3 length equals 16 residues. V shed 3 bases, J shed 0 bases, and the junction held 4 bases outside the gene matches. Germline assignment: CDR1 SGHNT and CDR2 YYREEE (reference sequence). The chain's CDR3 is CASSSNRGTNTGELFF. The CDR3, as DNA: TGTGCCAGCAGCTCCAACAGGGGGACGAACACCGGGGAGCTGTTTTTT.

V usage is TRBV27 and J usage is TRBJ1-1; 7 nucleotides agree with TRBD1. V shed 5 bases, J shed 1 base, and the junction held 7 bases outside the gene matches. The length of the CDR3 is 15 residues. CDR1 is MNHEY, CDR2 SMNVEV, per germline (reference sequence). In nucleotides, the CDR3 is TGTGCCAGCAGTCTCCTGACAGGGCCGAACACTGAAGCTTTCTTT. The encoded protein is CASSLLTGPNTEAFF.

V gene TRBV5-6 combines with J gene TRBJ1-2, with D possibly being TRBD1 (5 bases). The CDR3 spans 14 residues. Trimming left V 3 bases short and J 1 base short, with 10 bases between. CDR1 and CDR2 from the germline V gene are SGHDT and YYEEEE. The CDR3 DNA follows: TGTGCCAGCAGCTATGGGGGGTTTAACTATGGCTACACCTTC. Encoded protein: CASSYGGFNYGYTF.

This sequence joins TRBV19 and TRBJ1-1, with 9 nucleotides matching TRBD1. V trimming: 6 bases; J trimming: 1 base; junction bases outside the gene matches: 3. Germline-derived CDR1 and CDR2 are LNHDA and SQIVND (reference sequence). This CDR3 is 14 amino acids long. The CDR3 DNA follows: TGTGCCAGTAGCCGGACAGGGGCGAACACTGAAGCTTTCTTT. Amino acid sequence: CASSRTGANTEAFF.

This clone occurred once. V usage is TRBV11-2 and J usage is TRBJ1-2; 7 nucleotides align to TRBD1. The CDR3 consists of 14 residues. Trimming at V came to 5 bases and at J to 4 bases, leaving 7 bases not matched to a gene. Germline V gene data show CDR1 as SGHAT and CDR2 as FQNNGV. The CDR3 sequence: CASSPDRASYGYTF. The CDR3, as DNA: TGTGCCAGCAGCCCTGACAGGGCGAGCTATGGCTACACCTTC.

The V gene is TRBV15, the J gene TRBJ2-5, with TRBD2 as a possible D gene (5 bases). V was pared by 1 base and J by 2 bases, with 20 bases between. CDR1 is LNHNV and CDR2 is YYDKDF in the germline V gene (reference sequence). The CDR3 loop spans 18 amino acids. CDR3 sequence: CATSRGGPEKKRQETQYF. The CDR3 DNA is TGTGCCACCAGCAGAGGAGGGCCAGAGAAAAAAAGACAAGAGACCCAGTACTTC. Supplemented by reference TRBV15 and TRBJ2-5, the full variable domain reads DAMVIQNPRYQVTQFGKPVTLSCSQTLNHNVMYWYQQKSSQAPKLLFHYYDKDFNNEADTPDNFQSRRPNTSFCFLDIRSPGLGDTAMYLCATSRGGPEKKRQETQYFGPGTRLLVL.

The sample holds one count of this clone. The gene calls are TRBV2 and TRBJ2-5; 7 bases are a match to TRBD1. CDR3 length: 14 amino acids. Germline CDR1 reads SNHLY; CDR2 reads FYNNEI. The ends lost 5 bases at V and 2 bases at J; junction bases unmatched: 5. CDR3 nucleotides: TGTGCCAGCAGTCGACAGGGTCGGCAAGAGACCCAGTACTTC. This sequence encodes CASSRQGRQETQYF.

This clone appeared a single time. This rearrangement joins TRBV7-2 to TRBJ2-3; D is uncertain. Trimming stripped 3 bases from V and 4 bases from J, with 8 bases between. CDR1 SGHTA and CDR2 FQGNSA come from the germline V gene. CDR3 size: 13 residues. The CDR3 region is CASSLEWADTQYF. The DNA for the CDR3 is TGTGCCAGCAGCTTGGAGTGGGCAGATACGCAGTATTTT.